This TCR beta chain derives from a study of Ad26.COV2.S vaccination and SARS-CoV-2 variants (dated by TCRdb to 2020 to 2022). Notes on the research overall: Donors in the vaccine arm were drawn from COV1001, a multicentre, randomized, double-blind, placebo-controlled phase I-IIa trial testing Ad26.COV2.S in healthy adults. Dosing of Ad26.COV2.S was intramuscular, at either 5x10^10 or 1x10^11 viral particles, delivered as one shot or as two shots spaced 56 days apart. Sequencing of the TCRbeta repertoire served to evaluate the specificity and breadth of SARS-CoV-2-reactive T cell receptors following Ad26.COV2.S vaccination. Throughout the experiments and outcome assessment, investigators stayed blinded to trial group allocation. Participants in the trial were split at random into five groups of five each, receiving low-dose or high-dose Ad26.COV2.S once or twice, or else placebo on both occasions. The TCR-sequenced set comprised about 30 samples: some 20 Ad26.COV2.S vaccine recipients, 5 placebo recipients and 8 SARS-CoV-2 convalescent individuals.

The immunoSEQ Assay was used to sequence TCRbeta CDR3 regions. After extraction, genomic DNA underwent amplification by bias-controlled multiplex PCR, followed by high-throughput sequencing. On the study's bioinformatics: To quantify the absolute abundance of every unique TCRbeta CDR3 region, sequences were collapsed and filtered. T cell fraction was estimated by normalizing TCRbeta template counts to usable DNA, which was measured by amplifying reference genes present in all nucleated cells. Repertoire TCRs were annotated as SARS-CoV-2-specific by exact matching of V gene, CDR3 amino acid sequence and J gene to a known reactive TCR set. The reference SARS-CoV-2 TCR set was obtained from MIRA and was filtered for enrichment in COVID-19-positive ImmuneCODE repertoires, whereby public or cross-reactive TCRs were removed. Using the MIRA antigens, annotated TCRs were further analysed by specific ORF or by position within an ORF. Breadth was defined as annotated unique rearrangements over total unique productive rearrangements; depth was the summed frequency of those rearrangements. Two-sided Wilcoxon rank-sum tests were used to compare TCR breadth between groups. TCRdb retrieved this table from immuneACCESS and kept in-frame rearrangements only. Not all clones are present; in checked studies, unresolved V genes account for under half, and no reason is known for the remainder. From that table come the V and J calls and clone size; the DNA was used to work out D and trimming. The sample has about 400,000 clones on record, 70% to 90% of them singletons. The ten biggest clones cover around 1.8% of the sample.

What the treatment or condition label conveys for this sample: around 19 received Ad26.COV2.S at low or high dose, single or two shots; about 5 received placebo; per-sample allocation not given. For vaccine and placebo recipients, repertoires were sequenced using samples collected on day 63 after the first injection. In Cohort 1b, 25 adults aged 18-55 years were enrolled at a single site in Boston, USA, between 29 July and 7 August 2020. Ad26.COV2.S consisted of a replication-incompetent adenovirus type 26 vector by which a prefusion-stabilized SARS-CoV-2 spike protein from the original Wuhan strain was expressed. Overall results and qualifications from the work: After vaccination, spike-specific CD8+ and CD4+ T cell responses were reported to show substantial breadth. Vaccine and placebo recipients had comparable non-spike TCR breadth, which fits with the vaccine containing only spike. The authors noted that total T cell responses may have been underestimated by the TCR breadth and depth analyses. The study lacked the statistical power to compare responses across vaccine doses or regimens. Ad26.COV2.S recipients had higher spike-specific TCR breadth than placebo recipients (P = 0.0014).

For this clone: It lacks a known antigen. No qualities accompany the bases; no much larger clone lies one base away.

The sequence came from a person between 18 and 65 years old who received the Ad26.COV2.S COVID-19 vaccine or a placebo. Specimen: peripheral blood, collected in a trial of Ad26.COV2.S vaccine versus placebo.

The DNA reads as follows: TGCGCCAGCAGCCCCGGAGCACTAGCGGGAGGAGGGGAGACCCAGTACTTC. Protein translation: CASSPGALAGGGETQYF. The V and J genes are TRBV5-1 and TRBJ2-5; 12 bases in between match TRBD2. Sequences SGHRS (CDR1) and YFSETQ (CDR2) are obtained from the germline V gene. Trimmed from V: 4 bases; trimmed from J: 5 bases; junction bases lacking a gene match: 12. The CDR3 spans 17 residues, from the cysteine through the phenylalanine. Just CDR3 DNA is preserved here, 51 bases in frame from base 1.